This record concerns one T cell receptor (beta chain) sequence. As yet, its antigen is unknown. The data were obtained in a study of cytotoxic CD8 clonotypes in ibrutinib-treated CLL. At the level of the study: Patient counts were 11 relapsed/refractory, roughly 15 treatment-naive and around 18 IGHV unmutated. Outcomes included roughly 24 partial and 2 complete responses; after median roughly six years, roughly 14 stayed remitted and roughly twelve progressed. Response samples were taken after a median of roughly 11 months on treatment, range 6 to 36. Findings and limits, study-wide: On treatment, the uncommon public clonotypes contracted or remained stable.

Per germline, CDR1 GTSNPN and CDR2 SVGIG (reference sequence). The CDR3 is 12 residues long. Between the trimmed V and J ends, which lost 5 bases and 4 bases, there was a span of 11 bases. Method: immunoSEQ multiplex PCR; TCRdb's copy keeps in-frame clones and lacks some. There are some 120,000 clones in the sample; approximately 56% occur only once, and roughly 35% lies in the top ten. This receptor was obtained from a human donor with chronic lymphocytic leukemia. Here the sequenced sample was PBMCs, taken after 24 months of ibrutinib treatment. The gene calls are TRBV30 and TRBJ2-5; a possible D gene is TRBD2 (5 bases). This chain's CDR3 is CAWASQRETQYF. The CDR3 coding sequence is TGTGCCTGGGCTAGCCAGAGAGAGACCCAGTACTTC.